This section outlines one T cell receptor (beta chain) sequence together with its context. MiXCR was run by TCRdb on the 5' RACE reads, yielding one entry per CDR3 protein. The sample has hundreds of thousands of distinct CDR3 sequences, 7.1% seen once. This sample was taken from a study of identical twins. This CDR3 is 13 amino acids long. V lost 8 bases and J lost 0, with 11 bases in between. Germline V gives CDR1 SEHNR, CDR2 FQNEAQ (reference sequence). These data also formed part of another study, on yellow fever vaccine responses in identical twins. This second report adds: As reported, the vaccine T cell response of twins seemed partly convergent and partly personalized.

The source material was PBMCs. The clonotype originates from a woman younger than 30 in good health. This sequence joins TRBV7-9 and TRBJ2-7; tentatively, D is TRBD1 or TRBD2 (5 bases each). The CDR3 here is CASAGTSSYEQYF. DNA for the CDR3: TGTGCCAGCGCCGGGACGAGCTCCTACGAGCAGTACTTC.